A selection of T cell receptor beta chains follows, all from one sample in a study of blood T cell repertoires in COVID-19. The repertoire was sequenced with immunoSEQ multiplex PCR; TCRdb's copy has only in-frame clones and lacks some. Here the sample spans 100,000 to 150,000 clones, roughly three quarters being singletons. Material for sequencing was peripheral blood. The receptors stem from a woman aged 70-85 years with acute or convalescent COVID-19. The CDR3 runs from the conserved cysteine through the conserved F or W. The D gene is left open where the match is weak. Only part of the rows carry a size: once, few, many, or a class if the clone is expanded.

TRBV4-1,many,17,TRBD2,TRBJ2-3,CASSQTGLAGATDTQYF,TGCGCCAGCAGCCAAACGGGACTAGCGGGGGCAACAGATACGCAGTATTTT
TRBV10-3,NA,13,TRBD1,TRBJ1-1,CAISQGADTEAFF,TGTGCCATCTCCCAGGGGGCAGACACTGAAGCTTTCTTT
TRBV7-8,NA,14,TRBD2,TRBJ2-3,CASSLSGGTDTQYF,TGTGCCAGCAGCCTTAGCGGGGGCACAGATACGCAGTATTTT
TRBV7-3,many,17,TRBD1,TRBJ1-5,CASSLNTGGYSNQPQHF,TGTGCCAGCAGCTTAAACACAGGGGGTTATAGCAATCAGCCCCAGCATTTT
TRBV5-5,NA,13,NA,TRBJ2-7,CASSPPGGYEQYF,TGTGCCAGCAGCCCGCCCGGGGGCTACGAGCAGTACTTC
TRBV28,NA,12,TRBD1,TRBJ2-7,CASRTGFNEQYF,TGTGCCAGCCGGACAGGGTTCAACGAGCAGTACTTC
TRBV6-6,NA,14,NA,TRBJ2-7,CASSQVGGTYEQYF,TGTGCCAGCAGTCAAGTGGGGGGAACCTACGAGCAGTACTTC
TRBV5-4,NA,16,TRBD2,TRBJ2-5,CASSAPLAGLQETQYF,TGTGCCAGCAGCGCACCTCTAGCGGGCCTCCAAGAGACCCAGTACTTC
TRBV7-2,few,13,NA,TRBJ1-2,CASRLTGLYGYTF,TGTGCCAGCAGACTAACAGGCCTCTATGGCTACACCTTC
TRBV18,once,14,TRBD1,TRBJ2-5,CASSPPGQGETQYF,TGTGCCAGCTCACCACCGGGACAGGGGGAGACCCAGTACTTC
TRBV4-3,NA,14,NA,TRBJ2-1,CASSPGVRYNEQFF,TGCGCCAGCAGCCCGGGGGTCAGGTACAATGAGCAGTTCTTC
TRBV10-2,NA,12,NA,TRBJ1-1,CASSTGTFEAFF,TGCGCCAGCAGTACCGGGACATTCGAAGCTTTCTTT
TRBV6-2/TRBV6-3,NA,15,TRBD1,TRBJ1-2,CASSLPPDRNYGYTF,TGTGCCAGCAGTCTACCTCCGGACAGGAACTATGGCTACACCTTC
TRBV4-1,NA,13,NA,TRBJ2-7,CASSQPERYEQYF,TGCGCCAGCAGCCAACCCGAGAGGTACGAGCAGTACTTC
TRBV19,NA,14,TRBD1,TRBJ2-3,CASSNYRGPDTQYF,TGTGCCAGTAGTAACTACAGGGGCCCAGATACGCAGTATTTT
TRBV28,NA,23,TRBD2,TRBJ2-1,CASSLSSLVSGLAGGRTYNEQFF,TGTGCCAGCAGTTTGTCATCTTTAGTTTCAGGACTAGCGGGAGGGAGGACCTACAATGAGCAGTTCTTC
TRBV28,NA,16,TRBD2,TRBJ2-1,CASSSQAASGRVEQFF,TGTGCCAGCAGTTCCCAAGCTGCTAGCGGGAGAGTGGAGCAGTTCTTC
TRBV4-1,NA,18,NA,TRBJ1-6,CASSQEPAGSSYNSPLHF,TGCGCCAGCAGCCAAGAACCCGCTGGGAGCTCCTATAATTCACCCCTCCACTTT
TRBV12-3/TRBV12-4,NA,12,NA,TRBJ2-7,CASSFRRYEQYF,TGTGCCAGCAGTTTCAGAAGATACGAGCAGTACTTC
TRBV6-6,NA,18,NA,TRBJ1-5,CASSPGTQVLYSNQSQHF,TGTGCCAGCAGTCCCGGGACACAAGTACTTTATAGCAATCAGTCCCAGCATTTT
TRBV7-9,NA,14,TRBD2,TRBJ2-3,CASSFAGGRDTQYF,TGTGCCAGCAGCTTCGCGGGGGGGCGAGATACGCAGTATTTT
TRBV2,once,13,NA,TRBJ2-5,CASSEALQGPQYF,TGTGCCAGCAGTGAAGCGCTTCAGGGCCCCCAGTACTTC
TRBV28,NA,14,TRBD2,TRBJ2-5,CASSRPSGIETQYF,TGTGCCAGCAGTCGGCCTAGCGGGATAGAGACCCAGTACTTC
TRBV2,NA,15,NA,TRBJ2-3,CASGFGTRSTDTQYF,TGTGCCAGCGGGTTCGGGACTCGGTCCACAGATACGCAGTATTTT
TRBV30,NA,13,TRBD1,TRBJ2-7,CAWSEGASYEQYF,TGTGCCTGGAGTGAGGGGGCCTCCTACGAGCAGTACTTC
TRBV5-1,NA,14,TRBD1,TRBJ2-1,CASSLGQGGNEQFF,TGCGCCAGCAGCCTTGGACAGGGAGGCAATGAGCAGTTCTTC
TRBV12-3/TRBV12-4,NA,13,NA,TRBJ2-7,CASSPGMGYEQYF,TGTGCCAGCAGTCCAGGGATGGGTTACGAGCAGTACTTC
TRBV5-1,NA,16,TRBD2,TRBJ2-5,CASSLGVAGAGETQYF,TGCGCCAGCAGCCTGGGAGTAGCGGGAGCTGGAGAGACCCAGTACTTC